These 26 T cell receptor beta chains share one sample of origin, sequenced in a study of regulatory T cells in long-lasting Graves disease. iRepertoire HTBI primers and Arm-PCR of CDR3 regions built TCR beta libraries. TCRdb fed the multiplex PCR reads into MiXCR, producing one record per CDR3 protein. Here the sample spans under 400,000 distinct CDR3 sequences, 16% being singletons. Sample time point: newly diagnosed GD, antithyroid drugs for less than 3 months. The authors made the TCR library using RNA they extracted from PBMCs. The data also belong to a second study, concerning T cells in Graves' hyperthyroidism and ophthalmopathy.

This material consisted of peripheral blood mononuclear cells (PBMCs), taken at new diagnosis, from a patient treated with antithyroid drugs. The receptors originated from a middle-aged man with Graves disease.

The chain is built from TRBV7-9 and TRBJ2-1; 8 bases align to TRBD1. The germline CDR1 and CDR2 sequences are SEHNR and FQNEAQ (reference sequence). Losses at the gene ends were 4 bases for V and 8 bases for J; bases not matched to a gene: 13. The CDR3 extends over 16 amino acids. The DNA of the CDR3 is TGTGCCAGCAGCTCAAAGGCAGGGGGCGGTGGTTATGAGCAGTTCTTC. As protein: CASSSKAGGGGYEQFF.

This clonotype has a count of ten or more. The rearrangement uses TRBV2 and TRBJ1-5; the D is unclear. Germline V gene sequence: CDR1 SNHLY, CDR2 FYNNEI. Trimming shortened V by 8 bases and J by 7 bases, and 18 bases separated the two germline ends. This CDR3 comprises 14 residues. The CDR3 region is CASGLKATSQPQHF. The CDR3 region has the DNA TGTGCCAGCGGACTGAAGGCCACCTCCCAGCCCCAGCATTTT. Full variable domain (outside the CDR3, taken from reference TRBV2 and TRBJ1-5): EPEVTQTPSHQVTQMGQEVILRCVPISNHLYFYWYRQILGQKVEFLVSFYNNEISEKSEIFDDQFSVERPDGSNFTLKIRSTKLEDSAMYFCASGLKATSQPQHFGDGTRLSIL.

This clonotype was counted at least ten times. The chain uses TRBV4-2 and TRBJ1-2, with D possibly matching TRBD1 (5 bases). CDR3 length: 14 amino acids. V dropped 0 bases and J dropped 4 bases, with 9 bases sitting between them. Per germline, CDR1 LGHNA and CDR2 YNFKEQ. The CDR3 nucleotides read TGTGCCAGCAGCCAAGATGCGGGGGGCTATGGCTACACCTTC. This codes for CASSQDAGGYGYTF.

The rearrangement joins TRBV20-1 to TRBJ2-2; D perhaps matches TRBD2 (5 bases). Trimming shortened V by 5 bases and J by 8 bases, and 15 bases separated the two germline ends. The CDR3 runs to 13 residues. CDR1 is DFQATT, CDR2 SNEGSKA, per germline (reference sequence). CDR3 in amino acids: CSAGGRLPGELFF. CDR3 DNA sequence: TGCAGTGCTGGAGGCCGTTTGCCGGGGGAGCTGTTTTTT.

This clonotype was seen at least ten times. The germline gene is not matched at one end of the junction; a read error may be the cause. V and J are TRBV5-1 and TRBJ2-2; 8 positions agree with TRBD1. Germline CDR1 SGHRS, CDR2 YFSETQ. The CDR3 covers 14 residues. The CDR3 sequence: CASSLTGGTGELFF. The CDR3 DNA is TGTGCCAGCAGCCTTACAGGGGGCACCGGGGAGCTGTTTTTT.

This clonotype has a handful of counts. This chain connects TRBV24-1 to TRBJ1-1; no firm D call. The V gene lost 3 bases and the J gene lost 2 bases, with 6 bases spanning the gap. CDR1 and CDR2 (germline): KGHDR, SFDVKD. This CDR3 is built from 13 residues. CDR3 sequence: CATSDQGNTEAFF. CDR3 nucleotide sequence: TGTGCCACCAGTGATCAAGGTAACACTGAAGCTTTCTTT.

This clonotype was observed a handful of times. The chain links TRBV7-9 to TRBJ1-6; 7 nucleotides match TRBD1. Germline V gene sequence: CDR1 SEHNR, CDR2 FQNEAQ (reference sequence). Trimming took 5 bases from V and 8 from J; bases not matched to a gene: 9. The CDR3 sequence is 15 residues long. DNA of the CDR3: TGTGCCAGCAGCAAATACAGGGGCATGGATTCACCCCTCCACTTT. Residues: CASSKYRGMDSPLHF.

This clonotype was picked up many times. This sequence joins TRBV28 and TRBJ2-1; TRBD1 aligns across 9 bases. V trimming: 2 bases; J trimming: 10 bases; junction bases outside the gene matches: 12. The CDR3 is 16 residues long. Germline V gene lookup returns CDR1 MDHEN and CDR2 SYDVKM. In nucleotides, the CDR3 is TGTGCCAGCAGTTTAAGGGCCGGGACAGGGATTCGGGAGCAGTTCTTC. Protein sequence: CASSLRAGTGIREQFF.

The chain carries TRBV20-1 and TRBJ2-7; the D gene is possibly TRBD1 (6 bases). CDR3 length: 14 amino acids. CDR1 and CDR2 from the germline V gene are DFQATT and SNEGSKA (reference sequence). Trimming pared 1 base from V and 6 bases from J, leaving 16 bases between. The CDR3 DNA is TGCAGTGCTAGAGCGGGCAGGGGTCGGGGCGAGCAGTACTTC. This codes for CSARAGRGRGEQYF.

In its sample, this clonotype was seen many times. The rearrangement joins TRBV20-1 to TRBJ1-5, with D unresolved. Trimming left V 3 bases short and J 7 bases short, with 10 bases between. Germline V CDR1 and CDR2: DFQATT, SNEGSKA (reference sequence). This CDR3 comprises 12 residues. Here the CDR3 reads CSASQDEQPQHF. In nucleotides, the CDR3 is TGCAGTGCTAGCCAGGACGAGCAGCCCCAGCATTTT.

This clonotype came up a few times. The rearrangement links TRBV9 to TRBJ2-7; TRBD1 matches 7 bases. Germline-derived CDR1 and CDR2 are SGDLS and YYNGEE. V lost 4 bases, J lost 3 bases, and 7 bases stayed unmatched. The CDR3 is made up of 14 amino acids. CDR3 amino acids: CASSPSAGGYEQYF. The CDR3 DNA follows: TGTGCCAGCAGCCCATCCGCAGGGGGCTACGAGCAGTACTTC.

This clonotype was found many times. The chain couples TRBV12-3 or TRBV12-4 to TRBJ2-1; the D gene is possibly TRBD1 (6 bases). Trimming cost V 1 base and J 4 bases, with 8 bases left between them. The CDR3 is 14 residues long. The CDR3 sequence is CASSLVQGYNEQFF. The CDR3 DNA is TGTGCCAGCAGTTTAGTACAGGGATACAATGAGCAGTTCTTC.

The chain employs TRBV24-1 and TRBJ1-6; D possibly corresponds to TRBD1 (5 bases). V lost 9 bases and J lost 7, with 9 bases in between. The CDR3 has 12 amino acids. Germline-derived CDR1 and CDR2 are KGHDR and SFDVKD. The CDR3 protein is CATFPGNSPLHF. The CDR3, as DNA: TGTGCCACCTTCCCAGGGAATTCACCCCTCCACTTT.

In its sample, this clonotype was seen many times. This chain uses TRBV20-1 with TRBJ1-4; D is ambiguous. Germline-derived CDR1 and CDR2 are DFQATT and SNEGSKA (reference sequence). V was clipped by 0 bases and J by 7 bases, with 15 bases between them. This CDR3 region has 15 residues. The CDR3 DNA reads TGCAGTGCTAGAGATCCGAAGGGAATAAGTGAAAAACTGTTTTTT. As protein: CSARDPKGISEKLFF.

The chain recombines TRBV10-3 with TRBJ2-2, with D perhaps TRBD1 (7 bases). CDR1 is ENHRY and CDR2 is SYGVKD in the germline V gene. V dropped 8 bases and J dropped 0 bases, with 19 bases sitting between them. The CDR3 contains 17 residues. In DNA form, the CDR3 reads TGTGCCATCGGAGGGGGGCCCAGGGGGACGAACACCGGGGAGCTGTTTTTT. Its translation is CAIGGGPRGTNTGELFF.

The CDR3 loop reads CASSLGYTETQYF. The CDR3 DNA follows: TGTGCCAGCAGCTTAGGGTATACCGAGACCCAGTACTTC. The V gene is TRBV7-2, the J gene TRBJ2-5; D ambiguous. Per the germline V gene, CDR1 is SGHTA and CDR2 is FQGNSA. The CDR3 totals 13 residues. Deletions cut 1 base from V and 5 bases from J, with 8 bases between.

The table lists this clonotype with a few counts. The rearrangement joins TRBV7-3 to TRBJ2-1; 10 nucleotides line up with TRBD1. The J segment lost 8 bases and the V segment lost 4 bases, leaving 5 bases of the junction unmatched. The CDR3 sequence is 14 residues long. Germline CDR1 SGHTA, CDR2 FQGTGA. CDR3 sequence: CASSSPGTGDEQFF. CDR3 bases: TGTGCCAGCAGCTCCCCCGGGACAGGGGATGAGCAGTTCTTC.

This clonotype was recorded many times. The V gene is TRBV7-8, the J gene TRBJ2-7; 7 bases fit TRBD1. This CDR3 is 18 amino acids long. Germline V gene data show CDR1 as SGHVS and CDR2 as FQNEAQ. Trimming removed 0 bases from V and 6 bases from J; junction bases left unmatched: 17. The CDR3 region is CASSLAFREGGLWLEQYF. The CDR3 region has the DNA TGTGCCAGCAGCTTAGCGTTTCGGGAAGGGGGCCTCTGGCTCGAGCAGTACTTC.

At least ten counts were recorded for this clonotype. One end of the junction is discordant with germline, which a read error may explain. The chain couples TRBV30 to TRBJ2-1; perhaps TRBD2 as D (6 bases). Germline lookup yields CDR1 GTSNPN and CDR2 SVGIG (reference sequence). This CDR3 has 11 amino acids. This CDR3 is CAWSARDSRSF. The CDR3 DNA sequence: TGTGCCTGGAGTGCTCGGGACTCCCGGTCCTTC.

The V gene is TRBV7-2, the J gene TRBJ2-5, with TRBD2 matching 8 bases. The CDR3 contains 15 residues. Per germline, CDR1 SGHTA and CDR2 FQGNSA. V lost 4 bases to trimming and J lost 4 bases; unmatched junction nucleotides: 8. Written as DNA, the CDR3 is TGTGCCAGCAGCTCCGGGAGGGGGGCCGTAGAGACCCAGTACTTC. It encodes CASSSGRGAVETQYF. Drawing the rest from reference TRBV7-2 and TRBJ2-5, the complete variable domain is GAGVSQSPSNKVTEKGKDVELRCDPISGHTALYWYRQSLGQGLEFLIYFQGNSAPDKSGLPSDRFSAERTGGSVSTLTIQRTQQEDSAVYLCASSSGRGAVETQYFGPGTRLLVL.

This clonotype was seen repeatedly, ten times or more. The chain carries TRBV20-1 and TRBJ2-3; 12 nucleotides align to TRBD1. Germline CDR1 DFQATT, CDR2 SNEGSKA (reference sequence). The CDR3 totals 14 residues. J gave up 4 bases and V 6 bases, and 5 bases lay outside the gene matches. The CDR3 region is CSALWDRGPDTQYF. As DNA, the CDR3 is TGCAGTGCCCTGTGGGACAGGGGGCCAGATACGCAGTATTTT.

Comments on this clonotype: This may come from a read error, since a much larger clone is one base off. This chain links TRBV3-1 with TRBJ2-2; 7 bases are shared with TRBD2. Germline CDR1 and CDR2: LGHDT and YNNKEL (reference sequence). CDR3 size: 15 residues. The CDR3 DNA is TGTGCCAGCAGCCAAGGGGGACTAAACACCGAGGAGCTGTTTTTT. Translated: CASSQGGLNTEELFF.

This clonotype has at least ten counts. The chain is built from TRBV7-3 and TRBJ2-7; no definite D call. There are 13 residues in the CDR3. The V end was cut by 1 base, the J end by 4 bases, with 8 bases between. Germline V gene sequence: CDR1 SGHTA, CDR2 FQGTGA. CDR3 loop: CASSLNTAYEQYF. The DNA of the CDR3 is TGTGCCAGCAGCTTAAATACAGCATACGAGCAGTACTTC.

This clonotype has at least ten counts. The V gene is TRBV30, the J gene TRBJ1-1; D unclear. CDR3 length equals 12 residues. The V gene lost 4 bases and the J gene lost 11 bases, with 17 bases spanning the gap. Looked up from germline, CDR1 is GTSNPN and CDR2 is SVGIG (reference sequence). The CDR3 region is CAWNDYGRLAFF. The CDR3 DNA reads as TGTGCCTGGAATGATTACGGACGGCTTGCTTTCTTT.

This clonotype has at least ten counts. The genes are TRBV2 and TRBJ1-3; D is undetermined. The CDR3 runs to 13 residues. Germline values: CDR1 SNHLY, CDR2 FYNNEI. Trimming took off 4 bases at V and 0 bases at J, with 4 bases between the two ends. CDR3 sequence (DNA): TGTGCCAGCAGTGCACCCTCTGGAAACACCATATATTTT. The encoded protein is CASSAPSGNTIYF. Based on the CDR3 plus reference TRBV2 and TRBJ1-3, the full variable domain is EPEVTQTPSHQVTQMGQEVILRCVPISNHLYFYWYRQILGQKVEFLVSFYNNEISEKSEIFDDQFSVERPDGSNFTLKIRSTKLEDSAMYFCASSAPSGNTIYFGEGSWLTVV.

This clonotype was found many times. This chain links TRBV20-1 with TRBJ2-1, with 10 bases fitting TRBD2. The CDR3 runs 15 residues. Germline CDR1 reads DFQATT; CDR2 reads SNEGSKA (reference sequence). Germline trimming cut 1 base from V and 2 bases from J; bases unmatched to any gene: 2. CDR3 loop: CSARGGTSAYNEQFF. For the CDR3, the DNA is TGCAGTGCTAGAGGCGGGACTAGCGCCTACAATGAGCAGTTCTTC.